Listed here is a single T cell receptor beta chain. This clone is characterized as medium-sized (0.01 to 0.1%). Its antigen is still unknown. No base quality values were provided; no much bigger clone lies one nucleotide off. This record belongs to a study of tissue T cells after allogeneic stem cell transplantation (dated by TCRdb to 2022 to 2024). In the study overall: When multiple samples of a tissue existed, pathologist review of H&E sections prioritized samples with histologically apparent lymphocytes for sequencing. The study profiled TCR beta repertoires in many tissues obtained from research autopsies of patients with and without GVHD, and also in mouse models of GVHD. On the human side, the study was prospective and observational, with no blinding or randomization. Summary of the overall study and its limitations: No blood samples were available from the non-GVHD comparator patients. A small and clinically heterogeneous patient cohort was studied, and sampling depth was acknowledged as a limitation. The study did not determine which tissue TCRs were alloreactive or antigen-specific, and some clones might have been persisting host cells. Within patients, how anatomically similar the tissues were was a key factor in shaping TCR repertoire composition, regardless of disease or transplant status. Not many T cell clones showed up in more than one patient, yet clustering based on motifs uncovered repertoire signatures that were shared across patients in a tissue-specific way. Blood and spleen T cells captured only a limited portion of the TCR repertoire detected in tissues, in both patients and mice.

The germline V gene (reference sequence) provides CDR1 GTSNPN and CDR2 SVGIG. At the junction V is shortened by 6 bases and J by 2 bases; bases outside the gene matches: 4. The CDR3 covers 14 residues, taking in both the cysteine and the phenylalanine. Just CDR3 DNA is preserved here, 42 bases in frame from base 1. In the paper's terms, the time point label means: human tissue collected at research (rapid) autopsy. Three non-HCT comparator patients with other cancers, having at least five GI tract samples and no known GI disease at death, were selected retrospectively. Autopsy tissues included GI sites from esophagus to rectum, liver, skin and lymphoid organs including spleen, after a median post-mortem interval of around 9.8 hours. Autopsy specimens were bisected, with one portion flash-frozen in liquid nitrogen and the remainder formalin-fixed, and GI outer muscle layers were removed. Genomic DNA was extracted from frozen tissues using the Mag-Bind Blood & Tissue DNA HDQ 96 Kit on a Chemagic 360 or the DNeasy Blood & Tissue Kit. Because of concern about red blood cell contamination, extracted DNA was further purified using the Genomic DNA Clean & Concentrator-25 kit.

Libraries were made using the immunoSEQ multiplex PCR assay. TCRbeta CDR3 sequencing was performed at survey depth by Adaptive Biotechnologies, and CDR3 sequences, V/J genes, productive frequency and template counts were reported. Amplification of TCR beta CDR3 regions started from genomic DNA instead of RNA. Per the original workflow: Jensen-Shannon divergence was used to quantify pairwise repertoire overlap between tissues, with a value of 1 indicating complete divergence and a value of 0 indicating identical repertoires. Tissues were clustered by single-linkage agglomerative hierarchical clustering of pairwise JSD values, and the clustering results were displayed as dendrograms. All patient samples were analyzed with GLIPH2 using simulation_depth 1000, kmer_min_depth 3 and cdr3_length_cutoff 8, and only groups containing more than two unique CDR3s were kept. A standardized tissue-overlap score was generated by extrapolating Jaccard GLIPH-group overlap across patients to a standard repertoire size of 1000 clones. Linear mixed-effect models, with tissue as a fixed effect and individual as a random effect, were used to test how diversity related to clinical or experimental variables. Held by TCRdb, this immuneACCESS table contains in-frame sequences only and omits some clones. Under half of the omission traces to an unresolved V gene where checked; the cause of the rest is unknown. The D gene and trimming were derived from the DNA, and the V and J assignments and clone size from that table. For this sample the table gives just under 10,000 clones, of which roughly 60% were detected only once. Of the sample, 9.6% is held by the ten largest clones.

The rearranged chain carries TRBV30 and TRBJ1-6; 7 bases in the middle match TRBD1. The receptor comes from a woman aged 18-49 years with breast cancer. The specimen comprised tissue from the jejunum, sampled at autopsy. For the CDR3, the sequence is CACRTGTYNSPLHF. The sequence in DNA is TGTGCCTGTCGGACAGGTACCTATAATTCACCCCTCCACTTT.